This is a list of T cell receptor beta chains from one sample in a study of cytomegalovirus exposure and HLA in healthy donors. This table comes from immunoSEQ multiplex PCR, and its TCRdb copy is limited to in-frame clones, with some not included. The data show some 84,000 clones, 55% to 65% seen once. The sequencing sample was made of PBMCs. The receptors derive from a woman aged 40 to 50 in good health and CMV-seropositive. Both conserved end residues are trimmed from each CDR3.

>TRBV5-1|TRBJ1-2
ASSLDTWAYGYT
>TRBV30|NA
AWNRYDYEQY
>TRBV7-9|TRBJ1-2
ASSLETGRDGYT
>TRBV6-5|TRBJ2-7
ASSYSLSGGYEQY
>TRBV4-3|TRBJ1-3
ASSQDLGQGGNTIY
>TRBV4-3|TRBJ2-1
ASSQQLAGGNEQF
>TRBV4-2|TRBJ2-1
ASSPSGLVFEQF
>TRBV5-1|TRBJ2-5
ASSIQGPGETQY
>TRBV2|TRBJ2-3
ASSGEIDTQY
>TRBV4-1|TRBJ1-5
ASSQSRTDSNQPQH
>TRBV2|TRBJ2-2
ASRSGQITGELF
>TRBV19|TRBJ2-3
ASSRDRDGDTQY
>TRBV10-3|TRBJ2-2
AISESGRGDTGELF
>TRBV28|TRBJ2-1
ASSLPGGASYNEQF
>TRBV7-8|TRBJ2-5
ASSLGSVQETQY
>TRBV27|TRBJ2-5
ASSPGPGGETQY
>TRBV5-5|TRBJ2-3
ASIRGDTQY
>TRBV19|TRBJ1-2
ASIAGKKNYGYT
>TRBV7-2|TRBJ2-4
ASSPTYGPGNIQY
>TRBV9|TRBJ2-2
ASSVGQGQTGELF
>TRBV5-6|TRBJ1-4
ASSLRDRDEKLF
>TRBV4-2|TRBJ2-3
ASSQGDLSYTDTQY
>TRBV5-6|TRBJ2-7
ASSMVLAGGHEQY
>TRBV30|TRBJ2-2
AWILDGTGGLGELF
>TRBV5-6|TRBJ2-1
ASSLSGSGQF
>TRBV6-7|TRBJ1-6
ASRLNLLGQPLSSYNSPLH
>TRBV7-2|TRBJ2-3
ASSASDTQY
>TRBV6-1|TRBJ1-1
ASSEGRGTEAF
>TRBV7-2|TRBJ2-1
ASSPDSGSNYNEQF
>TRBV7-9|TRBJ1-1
ASSLVRQMNTEAF
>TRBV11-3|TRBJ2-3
ASSSPLRGDTQY
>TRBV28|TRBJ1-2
ASSRQGYGYT
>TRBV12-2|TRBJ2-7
ASRLVSIRGLDEQY